This TCR beta chain was found in a study of T cell changes during pregnancy in multiple sclerosis. Germline V gene lookup returns CDR1 GTSNPN and CDR2 SVGIG (reference sequence). Trimming left V 2 bases short and J 3 bases short, with 14 bases between. CDR3 length: 15 residues. Method: immunoSEQ multiplex PCR; TCRdb's copy keeps in-frame clones and lacks some. Of tens of thousands of clones detected, 91% appear once; the ten largest clones hold around 0.64%. The sequence derives from a female donor in good health, enrolled as a control in a pregnancy study. The sequences come from peripheral blood, collected in the third trimester of pregnancy. The chain uses TRBV30 and TRBJ1-3; possibly TRBD1 for D (6 bases). The CDR3 spells CAWSPWGGRGNTIYF. Here the CDR3 DNA reads TGTGCCTGGAGTCCCTGGGGGGGCCGTGGAAACACCATATATTTT. Full variable domain (rest looked up from reference TRBV30 and TRBJ1-3): SQTIHQWPATLVQPVGSPLSLECTVEGTSNPNLYWYRQAAGRGLQLLFYSVGIGQISSEVPQNLSASRPQDRQFILSSKKLLLSDSGFYLCAWSPWGGRGNTIYFGEGSWLTVV.